This T cell receptor (beta chain) appears in the sequencing data of a study of neoadjuvant anti-PD-1 for oral cavity cancer. Study context: Before surgery, most patients got three to four biweekly 3 mg/kg nivolumab doses.

Regarding time point: after neoadjuvant nivolumab, at surgical resection. The patients had HPV-negative, locally advanced oral cavity squamous cell carcinoma. Study results and caveats: Treg/Th17 ratio rose with pretreatment blood and fell with post-treatment tumor TCRbeta clonality.

Comments on this clone: Antigen specificity is unknown.

After removal of 3 bases from V and 6 bases from J, the junction contained 8 bases not matched to a gene. The CDR3 is made up of 15 amino acids. CDR1 and CDR2 (germline): GTSNPN, SVGIG (reference sequence). Assay used: immunoSEQ multiplex PCR; TCRdb lists only in-frame clones, some missing. The sample gives 14,000 or so clones, around 70% of which show up once; under 4% is in the top ten. This receptor was identified in a person aged 40-85 years with oral cavity squamous cell carcinoma. The sequencing used PBMCs, collected after nivolumab (anti-PD-1) treatment. The chain combines TRBV30 with TRBJ1-5; the match to TRBD1 covers 10 bases. The CDR3 protein is CAWSVTGGDGQPQHF. As DNA, the CDR3 is TGTGCCTGGAGCGTGACAGGGGGCGATGGTCAGCCCCAGCATTTT. The whole variable domain, remainder taken from reference TRBV30 and TRBJ1-5, is SQTIHQWPATLVQPVGSPLSLECTVEGTSNPNLYWYRQAAGRGLQLLFYSVGIGQISSEVPQNLSASRPQDRQFILSSKKLLLSDSGFYLCAWSVTGGDGQPQHFGDGTRLSIL.